This T cell receptor (beta chain) emerged from a study of blood T cell repertoires in COVID-19. This clone was observed a few times. Assay used: immunoSEQ multiplex PCR; TCRdb lists only in-frame clones, some missing. The data contain 180,000 or so clones, more than 80% of them singletons. V lost 5 bases and J lost 6, with 16 bases in between. The CDR3 covers 14 residues. Germline loops: CDR1 MNHEY, CDR2 SVGAGI. This receptor was obtained from a woman in her sixties or seventies with acute or convalescent COVID-19. The genes are TRBV6-5 and TRBJ1-2; D is perhaps TRBD1 (6 bases). The specimen sequenced was peripheral blood. Here the CDR3 reads CASSRLQGTDGYTF. The CDR3 bases are TGTGCCAGCAGTAGACTACAGGGAACGGATGGCTACACCTTC.